The subject of this entry is one T cell receptor (beta chain). Its target is unknown. This specimen belongs to a study of cytotoxic CD8 clonotypes in ibrutinib-treated CLL. Whole-study context: Investigators reported approximately 25 partial and 2 complete responses; after median 68 months, roughly 14 patients remained remitted and around twelve progressed. General study points: The clonality went up when patients responded to ibrutinib and dropped back toward baseline at progression.

Around 2 micrograms of genomic DNA (from cryopreserved PBMCs) were used for TCR beta libraries. CDR1 MNHNS and CDR2 SASEGT come from the germline V gene. V was cut by 2 bases and J by 13 bases, with 9 bases left in between. The CDR3 consists of 10 residues. Method: immunoSEQ multiplex PCR; TCRdb's copy keeps in-frame clones and lacks some. The data contain hundreds of thousands of clones, roughly two thirds of them singletons. The J gene is TRBJ2-7, the V gene TRBV6-1, with D perhaps matching TRBD1 (5 bases). Source: PBMCs, taken after 36 months of ibrutinib treatment. The sequence came from a human donor with chronic lymphocytic leukemia. CDR3 nucleotides: TGTGCCAGCAGTGAATTTGGGGCATACTTC. Its translation: CASSEFGAYF.